This T cell receptor beta chain was identified in a study of shared clonotypes between healthy human individuals. Study results and limitations: Larger richness was generally estimated for naive than memory subsets. Naive CD4 clonotypes overlapped across several donors at around 4.7%.

CD45RO-negative, CCR7-selected cells formed the naive CD8 fraction, which excluded terminally differentiated effector memory CD45RA+ cells. Donors included only healthy HIV-negative adults lacking recent acute infections or vaccinations. Clones were sequenced by immunoSEQ multiplex PCR, and TCRdb holds only the in-frame ones, with some missing. The sample records about 2.2 million clones, about 94% being singletons. From germline, CDR1 is SGHTA and CDR2 FQGTGA. Trimming cost V 2 bases and J 4 bases, with 12 bases left between them. CDR3 length equals 15 residues. As to this clone: The antigen remains undetermined.

The sequenced sample was naive CD8+ T cells from PBMCs. The TCR was taken from a man aged 18 to 30 in good health. Some clones in this sample may be carry-over from other donors' samples. The rearrangement joins TRBV7-3 to TRBJ2-1, with D uncertain. The CDR3 region is CASSLLATEYNEQFF. In DNA form, the CDR3 reads TGTGCCAGCAGCTTACTCGCGACTGAGTACAATGAGCAGTTCTTC.